This T cell receptor (beta chain) is from a study of cytomegalovirus exposure and HLA in healthy donors. Amplification used 60 Vbeta primers and 13 Jbeta primers. Assay used: immunoSEQ multiplex PCR; TCRdb lists only in-frame clones, some missing. The data show 120,000 to 150,000 clones, approximately 83% seen once. The CDR3 length is 13 residues. Germline CDR1 and CDR2: MNHNY and SVGAGI (reference sequence). V was clipped by 2 bases and J by 6 bases, with 8 bases between them. Source material: PBMCs. The chain uses TRBV6-6 and TRBJ2-1, with D maybe TRBD2 (6 bases). The source is a male donor in good health and CMV-seronegative. The CDR3 DNA sequence: TGTGCCAGCAGTTACGAGGAGGGCAATGAGCAGTTCTTC. It is translated as CASSYEEGNEQFF.